These T cell receptor beta chains were read from a single sample in a study of regulatory T cells in long-lasting Graves disease. TCRdb analysed the multiplex PCR reads with MiXCR anew, one entry per CDR3 protein. Altogether under 450,000 distinct CDR3 sequences are present, 15% to 20% being singletons, with the ten largest covering 20%. The data also belong to a second study, concerning T cells in Graves' hyperthyroidism and ophthalmopathy.

The sequencing used peripheral blood mononuclear cells (PBMCs), collected at new diagnosis, from a patient treated with antithyroid drugs. The receptors come from a woman younger than 35 with Graves disease. Each CDR3 is given with its conserved first and last residue. A D gene is named only where the DNA matches it firmly. Size is stated for part of the rows, as once, few or many counts, or as a class when the clone is expanded.

J | size | V | D | CDR3 | DNA
TRBJ2-7 | . | TRBV9 | . | CASSVEPDSSYEQYF | TGTGCCAGCAGCGTAGAACCGGACAGCTCCTACGAGCAGTACTTC
TRBJ2-1 | many | TRBV2 | TRBD1 | CASRDQGARNEQFF | TGTGCCAGCCGTGACCAGGGGGCGAGGAATGAGCAGTTCTTC
TRBJ1-5 | . | TRBV7-2 | TRBD1 | CASSVTGGSYQPQHF | TGTGCCAGCAGCGTGACAGGGGGCAGCTATCAGCCCCAGCATTTT
TRBJ1-3 | . | TRBV11-2 | . | CASSLVFRIGASGNTIYF | TGTGCCAGCAGCTTAGTTTTTCGCATAGGAGCTTCTGGAAACACCATATATTTT
TRBJ1-2 | many | TRBV30 | . | CAWSVKEVSRGGYTF | TGTGCCTGGAGTGTAAAGGAAGTCAGCCGTGGGGGCTACACCTTC
TRBJ1-6 | few | TRBV10-3 | . | CAISEPRDMGASPLHF | TGTGCCATCAGTGAGCCCCGGGATATGGGGGCTTCACCCCTCCACTTT
TRBJ2-7 | many | TRBV6-5 | TRBD2 | CASSYSSGRAYEQYF | TGTGCCAGCAGTTACTCTAGCGGGAGGGCTTACGAGCAGTACTTC
TRBJ2-7 | many | TRBV11-2 | TRBD1 | CASSPGQGKFHEQYF | TGTGCCAGCAGCCCGGGACAGGGGAAATTCCACGAGCAGTACTTC
TRBJ1-2 | many | TRBV15 | . | CATSRETVYGYTF | TGTGCCACCAGCAGAGAAACAGTCTATGGCTACACCTTC
TRBJ2-3 | many | TRBV3-1 | TRBD2 | CASSQGGLAGPTNTDTQYF | TGTGCCAGCAGCCAAGGCGGCCTAGCGGGGCCTACCAACACAGATACGCAGTATTTT
TRBJ2-1 | . | TRBV6-2/TRBV6-3 | TRBD1 | CASSDGTVWDEQFF | TGTGCCAGCAGTGATGGGACAGTGTGGGATGAGCAGTTCTTC
TRBJ2-3 | many | TRBV7-9 | . | CASSLGLEGRTDTQYF | TGTGCCAGCAGCTTAGGTCTGGAGGGGCGCACAGATACGCAGTATTTT
TRBJ2-2 | few | TRBV18 | . | CASSVRTPNTRELFF | TGTGCCAGCTCAGTTAGGACACCAAACACCAGGGAGCTGTTTTTT
TRBJ2-7 | many | TRBV5-1 | TRBD2 | CASSLASSGTYEQYF | TGCGCCAGCAGCTTGGCCTCTAGCGGGACCTACGAGCAGTACTTC
TRBJ2-3 | many | TRBV3-1 | TRBD2 | CASSTFGGGTDTQYF | TGTGCCAGCAGCACGTTCGGGGGGGGCACAGATACGCAGTATTTT
TRBJ2-7 | many | TRBV20-1 | . | CSAEDRQRSYEQYF | TGCAGTGCTGAAGACAGGCAACGATCCTACGAGCAGTACTTC
TRBJ1-5 | many | TRBV11-1 | TRBD1 | CASSQGTGYGQPQHF | TGTGCCAGCAGCCAAGGGACAGGGTATGGTCAGCCCCAGCATTTT
TRBJ1-1 | many | TRBV3-1 | . | CASSRGRGNTEAFF | TGTGCCAGCAGCCGTGGTCGGGGTAACACTGAAGCTTTCTTT
TRBJ1-6 | . | TRBV10-3 | . | CAISESPGKRDSPLHF | TGTGCCATCAGTGAGTCCCCCGGGAAACGGGATTCACCCCTCCACTTT
TRBJ2-3 | . | TRBV24-1 | . | CATGGVTDTQYF | TGTGCCACCGGGGGTGTAACAGATACGCAGTATTTT
TRBJ2-2 | many | TRBV7-8 | . | CASSSRDTNTGELFF | TGTGCCAGCAGCTCCCGGGACACCAACACCGGGGAGCTGTTTTTT
TRBJ2-1 | many | TRBV11-2 | . | CASGFGGDEQFF | TGTGCCAGCGGGTTTGGGGGCGATGAGCAGTTCTTC
TRBJ2-4 | . | TRBV6-9 | . | CASSCGLAKNIQYF | TGTGCCAGCAGTTGCGGACTAGCCAAAAACATTCAGTACTTC
TRBJ1-1 | few | TRBV6-5 | . | CASSYPPDGGTEAFF | TGTGCCAGCAGTTACCCCCCTGACGGGGGCACTGAAGCTTTCTTT
TRBJ2-3 | . | TRBV9 | . | CASSVAGGGTDTQYF | TGTGCCAGCAGCGTAGCGGGCGGAGGGACAGATACGCAGTATTTT
TRBJ2-7 | . | TRBV30 | . | CAWRGGTLSGEQYF | TGTGCCTGGAGAGGCGGGACTCTAAGCGGCGAGCAGTACTTC
TRBJ2-7 | . | TRBV20-1 | . | CSAPEGLNYEQYF | TGCAGTGCCCCCGAGGGGCTAAACTACGAGCAGTACTTC
TRBJ1-2 | many | TRBV2 | . | CASSQEQSYGYTF | TGTGCCAGCAGCCAAGAGCAAAGCTATGGCTACACCTTC
TRBJ2-7 | many | TRBV28 | . | CASMGASNSYEQYF | TGTGCCAGCATGGGGGCATCTAACTCCTACGAGCAGTACTTC
TRBJ2-1 | . | TRBV5-1 | . | CASSEDPQGAGEQFF | TGCGCCAGCAGCGAGGACCCCCAGGGAGCAGGTGAGCAGTTCTTC